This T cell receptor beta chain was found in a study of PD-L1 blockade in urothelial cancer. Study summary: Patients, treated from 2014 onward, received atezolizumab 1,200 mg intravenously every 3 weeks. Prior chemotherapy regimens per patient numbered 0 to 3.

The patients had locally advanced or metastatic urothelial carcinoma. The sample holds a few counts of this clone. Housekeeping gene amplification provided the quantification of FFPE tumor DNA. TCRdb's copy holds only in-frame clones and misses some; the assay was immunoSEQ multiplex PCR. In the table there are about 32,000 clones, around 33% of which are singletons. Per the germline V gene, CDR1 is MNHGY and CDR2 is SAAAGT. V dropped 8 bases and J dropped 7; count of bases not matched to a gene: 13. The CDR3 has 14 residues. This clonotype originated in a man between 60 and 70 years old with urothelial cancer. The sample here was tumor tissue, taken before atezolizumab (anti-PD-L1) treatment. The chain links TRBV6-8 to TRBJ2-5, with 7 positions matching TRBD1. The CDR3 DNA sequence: TGTGCCAGCGGGACAGTAGGGAGCGGTGGGACCCAGTACTTC. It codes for CASGTVGSGGTQYF.